This T cell receptor (beta chain) was recorded in a study of T cells after yellow fever vaccination. General observations from the study: Most clones from primary vaccination resurfaced after the booster (roughly 96% CD4, approximately 87% CD8).

CDR1 and CDR2 (germline): MNHEY, SVGAGI. This CDR3 comprises 17 residues. Trimming removed 1 base from V and 3 bases from J, with 18 bases in between. This clonotype was detected a few times. Antigen: not known. From the 5' RACE reads, TCRdb called clonotypes with MiXCR, one entry per CDR3 protein. The sample has under 700,000 distinct CDR3 sequences; around 16% are singletons. The chain recombines TRBV6-5 with TRBJ1-2; D may be TRBD1 (6 bases). This receptor was obtained from a man aged 18 to 29 who received the YFV17D yellow fever vaccine. The sequencing here drew on PBMCs, taken about 5 days after the first yellow fever vaccination. The CDR3, as DNA: TGTGCCAGCAGTTACTTCGTCGGCAGGGGTATTGACTATGGCTACACCTTC. As protein: CASSYFVGRGIDYGYTF.